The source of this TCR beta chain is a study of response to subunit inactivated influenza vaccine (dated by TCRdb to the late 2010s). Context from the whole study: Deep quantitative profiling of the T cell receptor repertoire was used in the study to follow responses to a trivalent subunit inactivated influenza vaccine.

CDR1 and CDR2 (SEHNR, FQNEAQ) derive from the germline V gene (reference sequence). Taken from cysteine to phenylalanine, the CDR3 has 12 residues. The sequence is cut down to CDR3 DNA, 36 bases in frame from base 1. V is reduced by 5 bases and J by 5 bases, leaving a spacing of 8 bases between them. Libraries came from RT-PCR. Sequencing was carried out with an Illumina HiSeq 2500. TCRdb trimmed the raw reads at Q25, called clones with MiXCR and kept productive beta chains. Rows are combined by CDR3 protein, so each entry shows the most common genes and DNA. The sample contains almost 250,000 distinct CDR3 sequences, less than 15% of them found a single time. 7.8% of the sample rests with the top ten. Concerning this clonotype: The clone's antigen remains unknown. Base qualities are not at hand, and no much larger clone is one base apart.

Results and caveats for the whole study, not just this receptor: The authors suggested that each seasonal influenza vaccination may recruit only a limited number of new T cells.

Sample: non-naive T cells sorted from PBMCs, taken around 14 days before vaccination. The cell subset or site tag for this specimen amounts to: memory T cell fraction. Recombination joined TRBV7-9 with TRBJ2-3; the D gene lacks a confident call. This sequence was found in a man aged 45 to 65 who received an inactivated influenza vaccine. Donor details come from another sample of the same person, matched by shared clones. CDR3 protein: CASSQSGDTQYF. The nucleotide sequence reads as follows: TGTGCCAGCAGCCAGAGTGGAGATACGCAGTATTTT.